The clone carrying this TCR beta chain was seen many times. TCRdb re-called the reads with MiXCR, one entry per CDR3 protein. This sample yields 150,000 to 200,000 distinct CDR3 sequences, of which approximately 20% are seen a single time; around 2.7% belongs to the top ten. The CDR3 extends over 12 amino acids. The V end lost 3 bases, the J end lost 4 bases, and 7 bases lay between the germline ends. Looked up from germline, CDR1 is MDHEN and CDR2 is SYDVKM. This entry comes from a study of T cell repertoires in cytomegalovirus infection. In the study overall: The public TCR beta signatures pointed to both CMV infection and matching HLA type.

This chain joins TRBV28 and TRBJ2-7, with D possibly matching TRBD2 (5 bases). Sequencing used PBMCs. The clonotype was recovered from a human donor in good health (CMV status not recorded). Some clones in this sample may be carry-over from other donors' samples. In nucleotides, the CDR3 is TGTGCCAGCAGTTTGACGGGGTACGAGCAGTACTTC. Its translation: CASSLTGYEQYF.